These 4 T cell receptor beta chains came from one sample sequenced in a study of beta chain features in type 1 diabetes. Antigens of these TCRs are unknown. Notes on the study in general: People with Type 1 diabetes carried modestly yet significantly shorter TCRB CDR3s in all four CD4+ subsets.

Expressed TCRB transcripts were sequenced, since all the RNA that had been isolated was reverse transcribed. The assay was immunoSEQ multiplex PCR, and TCRdb's table has in-frame clones only and misses some. This table holds some 370,000 clones, about 10% found once. The sample taken for sequencing was central memory CD4+ T cells from blood. Receptor source: a man aged 25-45 years with type 1 diabetes.

The chain carries TRBV27 and TRBJ2-3; tentative D call: TRBD2 (7 bases). This CDR3 is built from 19 residues. V was pared by 4 bases and J by 2 bases, with 25 bases between. Germline lookup yields CDR1 MNHEY and CDR2 SMNVEV (reference sequence). The CDR3 DNA follows: TGTGCCAGCAGTTCACCTCGGGGGGCCGAGCGGGACTACACAGATACGCAGTATTTT. Residues: CASSSPRGAERDYTDTQYF.

This clone was counted a few times. CDR3 residues: CASSFSRDVGEQFF. CDR3 nucleotides: TGTGCCAGTAGTTTTTCTCGGGACGTGGGCGAGCAGTTCTTC. J is TRBJ2-1 and V is TRBV19; D possibly matches TRBD1 or TRBD2 (5 bases each). Trimming stripped 5 bases from V and 10 bases from J, with 18 bases between. The CDR3 runs 14 residues. Germline CDR1 and CDR2: LNHDA and SQIVND (reference sequence). Supplemented by reference TRBV19 and TRBJ2-1, the full variable domain reads DGGITQSPKYLFRKEGQNVTLSCEQNLNHDAMYWYRQDPGQGLRLIYYSQIVNDFQKGDIAEGYSVSREKKESFPLTVTSAQKNPTAFYLCASSFSRDVGEQFFGPGTRLTVL.

V is TRBV7-2 and J is TRBJ2-7; TRBD2 matches 7 bases. CDR1 is SGHTA, CDR2 FQGNSA, per germline. This CDR3 is built from 18 residues. The V and J ends lost 5 bases and 4 bases, in that order; junction bases with no gene match: 20. CDR3 sequence: CASSRFTSLGGRTYEQYF. The CDR3 coding sequence is TGTGCCAGCAGCCGATTTACTTCCTTGGGCGGGAGAACATACGAGCAGTACTTC.

J is TRBJ1-1 and V is TRBV28, with 11 bases fitting TRBD1. V was pared by 10 bases and J by 5 bases, with 6 bases of the junction left unmatched. This CDR3 has 13 amino acids. CDR1 and CDR2 from the germline V gene are MDHEN and SYDVKM. The CDR3, as DNA: TGTGCCATCTCCCGGGACAGGGGGACTGAAGCTTTCTTT. Protein sequence: CAISRDRGTEAFF. Full variable domain (missing parts from reference TRBV28 and TRBJ1-1): DVKVTQSSRYLVKRTGEKVFLECVQDMDHENMFWYRQDPGLGLRLIYFSYDVKMKEKGDIPEGYSVSREKKERFSLILESASTNQTSMYLCAISRDRGTEAFFGQGTRLTVV.